This T cell receptor beta chain was profiled in a study of T cell repertoires in cytomegalovirus infection (dated by TCRdb to about 2019). About the full investigation: Recently identified HLA-C-restricted CMV epitopes, whose presentation resists viral immunomodulation, were targeted by peptide stimulations together with well-studied HLA-B-restricted epitopes. Donor HLA type was relevant to the analysis, as public TCR beta signatures indicated carriage of CMV infection together with the matching HLA type.

The treatment or condition label on this specimen signifies: in vitro stimulation with specific CMV peptide epitopes to enrich CMV-specific T cells. CDR1 and CDR2, per the germline V gene, are SGHVT and SQSDAQ. Here V drops 5 bases and J drops 5 bases, and the junction holds 7 bases not matched to any gene. The CDR3 starts with the cysteine, ends with the phenylalanine, and has 14 residues. Of all the DNA, just the CDR3 is kept, 42 bases in frame from base 1. The listed sequencing device is Illumina HiSeq 1500. In TCRdb, the public reads were trimmed at Q25 with fastp and aligned with MiXCR, with productive beta chains retained. Rows with a matching CDR3 protein are joined into one entry that keeps the most common DNA and genes. Across this sample there are 300,000 to 400,000 distinct CDR3 sequences, with 25% to 30% seen only once. The biggest ten clones account for about 20% of the sample. The paper as a whole reports these results and caveats: In both this cohort and an independent cohort of some 350 donors, the cumulative frequency of public TCR beta family members distinguished carriers of CMV infection plus the relevant HLA type. The ex vivo response was dominated by HLA-C-restricted CMV-specific TCR beta clonotypes, which also provided the single most frequent clonotype in two of eight donors.

To note about this clonotype: What antigen it recognizes has not been identified. No base quality values were provided; no much bigger clone lies one nucleotide off.

Sequencing used cultured PBMCs, obtained from culture after CMV antigen stimulation. Recombination linked TRBV7-4 to TRBJ2-7; 9 bases in the middle match TRBD2. The sequence was collected from a human donor in good health (CMV status not recorded). Some clones in this sample may be carry-over from other donors' samples. In nucleotides, the sequence is TGTGCCAGCAGCAAAAATAGCGGGAGCCACGAGCAGTACTTC. This codes for CASSKNSGSHEQYF.